These T cell receptor beta chains were read from a single sample in a study of CXCR3-negative and CXCR3-positive naive CD8 T cells. From the 5' RACE reads, TCRdb lists one entry per CDR3 protein and no DNA. Its clone listing holds several thousand distinct CDR3 sequences. The sequencing input was naive CXCR3+ CD8+ T cells from blood. The source of these receptors is a human donor in good health. Some clones in this sample may be carry-over from other donors' samples. CDR3s include the opening cysteine and the closing phenylalanine or tryptophan. The size of a clone is reported for some rows only, either as once, few or many, or as a class for expanded clones.

J gene,V gene,clone size,CDR3 protein
TRBJ1-2,TRBV7-3,-,CASSLPRTGESGYTF
TRBJ2-1,TRBV19,medium-sized,CASSIQGFYNEQFF
TRBJ2-1,TRBV20-1,medium-sized,CSARALWREGRNEQFF
TRBJ2-3,TRBV12-3/TRBV12-4,-,CASSLGAVSTDTQYF
TRBJ2-6,TRBV3-1,medium-sized,CASSHDTMSGANVLTF
TRBJ2-6,TRBV29-1,-,CSVVSSGANVLTF
TRBJ2-1,TRBV6-2/TRBV6-3,medium-sized,CASSSLTSGYKSSYNEQFF
TRBJ2-2,TRBV29-1,-,CSVEERQGVAGELFF
TRBJ2-7,TRBV20-1,-,CSADRGRGTYEQYF
TRBJ1-1,TRBV27,-,CASGSLLYTEAFF
TRBJ1-2,TRBV29-1,medium-sized,CSVDPREDGYTF
TRBJ2-7,TRBV7-8,medium-sized,CASSHGQDSYEQYF
TRBJ2-5,TRBV7-2,-,CASSLGEQAAETQYF
TRBJ2-7,TRBV5-1,-,CASSLREGHYEQYF
TRBJ2-5,TRBV5-1,-,CASSLVSGEQETQYF
TRBJ2-1,TRBV6-2/TRBV6-3,-,CASSYSSYNEQFF
TRBJ2-3,TRBV20-1,-,CSARDWSRTDTQYF
TRBJ2-3,TRBV7-9,medium-sized,CASSLSREGGTDTQYF
TRBJ2-1,TRBV5-4,-,CASSPSTSYNEQFF
TRBJ2-5,TRBV5-6,medium-sized,CASSLVADQETQYF
TRBJ2-3,TRBV10-2,-,CASSNARATADTQYF
TRBJ1-1,TRBV4-1,-,CATRTAGNTEAFF
TRBJ2-4,TRBV15,-,CATSRDPRRQYF
TRBJ2-5,TRBV4-1,-,CASSHQTDRETQYF
TRBJ1-1,TRBV21-1,medium-sized,CASSNQVWAGKTEAFF
TRBJ2-3,TRBV7-9,-,CASSLTSASTDTQYF
TRBJ1-1,TRBV5-5,-,CASSESDTEAFF
TRBJ2-3,TRBV29-1,-,CSAIGTDTQYF
TRBJ2-7,TRBV5-4,-,CASSSSSYEQYF
TRBJ1-1,TRBV14,-,CASSLSPLDTEAFF
TRBJ2-7,TRBV18,-,CASSPTGGPYEQYF
TRBJ2-2,TRBV6-2/TRBV6-3,-,CASGARGTGELFF
TRBJ1-1,TRBV15,medium-sized,CATSRTRGMNTEAFF
TRBJ2-1,TRBV29-1,-,CSVGPGPTYNEQFF
TRBJ2-3,TRBV4-3,-,CASSQGTAGIDTQYF